The 8 T cell receptor beta chains below all came from one sample that was sequenced in a study of cytomegalovirus exposure and HLA in healthy donors. Primers for the PCR totalled 60 Vbeta and 13 Jbeta. Here immunoSEQ multiplex PCR was the method, and the copy in TCRdb shows in-frame clones only, minus some. This table has some 160,000 clones, 70% to 90% appearing once. Sequencing input: PBMCs. Every receptor here comes from a woman between 35 and 50 years old in good health and CMV-seropositive.

CDR3 region: CASTKWEGDSYGYTF. The DNA for the CDR3 is TGTGCCAGCACGAAGTGGGAGGGGGATAGCTATGGCTACACCTTC. The gene calls are TRBV6-5 and TRBJ1-2, with D possibly TRBD1 on 6 matching bases. V was cut by 7 bases and J by 4 bases, with 19 bases left in between. CDR1 and CDR2 from the germline V gene are MNHEY and SVGAGI. The CDR3 has 15 amino acids.

This rearrangement joins TRBV5-4 to TRBJ2-1; the match to TRBD2 covers 13 bases. The trim removed 6 bases at V and 3 bases at J, leaving 6 bases unmatched. The CDR3 has 16 residues. Germline CDR1 is SGHNT and CDR2 is YYREEE (reference sequence). CDR3 in amino acids: CASTQLAGGIYNEQFF. The CDR3 DNA reads as TGTGCCAGCACCCAACTAGCGGGGGGGATCTACAATGAGCAGTTCTTC.

The V and J genes are TRBV9 and TRBJ2-1; 10 bases are shared with TRBD2. Germline assignment: CDR1 SGDLS and CDR2 YYNGEE. The CDR3 runs 16 residues. Trimming took 2 bases from V and 7 from J; bases not matched to a gene: 9. The CDR3 is CASSVQAGGPRNEQFF. DNA of the CDR3: TGTGCCAGCAGCGTGCAAGCGGGGGGGCCTAGGAATGAGCAGTTCTTC.

This chain joins TRBV6-1 and TRBJ2-1; D is possibly TRBD1 (6 bases). CDR1 is MNHNS, CDR2 SASEGT, per germline. V shed 6 bases and J shed 7 bases, with 13 bases lying between them. There are 13 residues in the CDR3. The CDR3 reads CASRRDTWNEQFF. CDR3 in DNA: TGTGCCAGCAGAAGGGACACCTGGAATGAGCAGTTCTTC.

The chain uses TRBV30 and TRBJ2-3; TRBD2 matches 13 bases. Losses at the gene ends were 0 bases for V and 2 bases for J; bases not matched to a gene: 11. Germline CDR1 GTSNPN, CDR2 SVGIG (reference sequence). This CDR3 is built from 19 residues. CDR3 sequence reads: CAWSVLAGGPTSSTDTQYF. CDR3 nucleotide sequence: TGTGCCTGGAGTGTACTAGCGGGGGGGCCGACGTCCTCCACAGATACGCAGTATTTT.

J is TRBJ2-5 and V is TRBV5-4; D gene ambiguous. CDR1 SGHNT and CDR2 YYREEE come from the germline V gene (reference sequence). V lost 1 base and J 3 bases, leaving 7 bases between the germline ends. The CDR3 covers 13 residues. The CDR3 spells CASSLFLKETQYF. The CDR3 nucleotides are TGTGCCAGCAGCTTGTTCCTTAAAGAGACCCAGTACTTC.

V usage is TRBV5-1 and J usage is TRBJ1-1; 7 bases align to TRBD1. The length of the CDR3 is 14 residues. J was trimmed by 8 bases and V by 0 bases; bases with no gene match: 7. The germline V gene has CDR1 SGHRS and CDR2 YFSETQ. This chain's CDR3 is CASSLGRGLSEAFF. The DNA of the CDR3 is TGCGCCAGCAGCTTGGGTAGGGGGCTGTCCGAAGCTTTCTTT. Drawing the rest from reference TRBV5-1 and TRBJ1-1, the complete variable domain is KAGVTQTPRYLIKTRGQQVTLSCSPISGHRSVSWYQQTPGQGLQFLFEYFSETQRNKGNFPGRFSGRQFSNSRSEMNVSTLELGDSALYLCASSLGRGLSEAFFGQGTRLTVV.

The chain has TRBV25-1 and TRBJ2-7, with 12 bases that match TRBD1. The junction had 3 bases not matched to a gene; V was cut back by 3 bases and J by 6 bases. Germline-derived CDR1 and CDR2 are MGHDK and SYGVNS. The CDR3 extends over 14 amino acids. The CDR3 DNA follows: TGTGCCAGCAGTGATCTGGGACAGGGGGCCGAGCAGTACTTC. Its protein is CASSDLGQGAEQYF.